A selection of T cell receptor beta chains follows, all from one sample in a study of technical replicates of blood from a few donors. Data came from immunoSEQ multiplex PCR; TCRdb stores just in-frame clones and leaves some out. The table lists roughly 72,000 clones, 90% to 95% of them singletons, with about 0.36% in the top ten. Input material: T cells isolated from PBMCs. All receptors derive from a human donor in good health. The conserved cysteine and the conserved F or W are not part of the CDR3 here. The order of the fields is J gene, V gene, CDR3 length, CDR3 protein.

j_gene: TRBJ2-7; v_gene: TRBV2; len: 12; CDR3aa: ASSEGTGFYEQY
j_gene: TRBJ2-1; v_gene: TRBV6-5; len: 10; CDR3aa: ASRLDIGEQF
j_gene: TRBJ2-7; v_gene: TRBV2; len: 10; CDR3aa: ATYGQSYEQY
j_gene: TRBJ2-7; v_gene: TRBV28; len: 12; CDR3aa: ASSLKREVYEQY
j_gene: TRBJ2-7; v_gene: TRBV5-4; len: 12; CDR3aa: ASSRAGSLYEQY
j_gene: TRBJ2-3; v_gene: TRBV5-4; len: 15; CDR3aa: ASSLSGTPRGTDTQY
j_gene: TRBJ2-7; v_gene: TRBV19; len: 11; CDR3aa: ASSITTAYEQY
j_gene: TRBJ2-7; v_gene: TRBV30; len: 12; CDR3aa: AWTKGGFDYEQY
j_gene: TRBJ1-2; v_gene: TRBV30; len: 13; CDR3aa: AWSVPVREDYGYT
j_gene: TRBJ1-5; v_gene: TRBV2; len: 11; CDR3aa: ASSVDINQPQH
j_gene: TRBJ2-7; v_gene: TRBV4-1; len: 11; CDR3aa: ASSQYSFYEQY
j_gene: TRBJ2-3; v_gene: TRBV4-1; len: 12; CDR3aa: ASSQRRGTDTQY
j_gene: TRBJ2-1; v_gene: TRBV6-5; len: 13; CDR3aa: ASSLGTSQFHEQF
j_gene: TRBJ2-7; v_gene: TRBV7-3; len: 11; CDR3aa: ASSLLEGTEQY
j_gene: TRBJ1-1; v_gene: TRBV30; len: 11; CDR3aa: AWVVPGGTEAF
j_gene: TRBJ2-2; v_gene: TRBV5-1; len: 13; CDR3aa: ASSLAVAGNGELF
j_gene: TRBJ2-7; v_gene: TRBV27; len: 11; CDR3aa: ASSYPPTYEQY
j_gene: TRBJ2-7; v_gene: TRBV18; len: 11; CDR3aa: ASSAGLAGEQY
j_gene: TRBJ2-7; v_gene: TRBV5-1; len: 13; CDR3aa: ASSWAGGGSYEQY
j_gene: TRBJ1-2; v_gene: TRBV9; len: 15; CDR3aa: ASSPAATGGYYAGYT
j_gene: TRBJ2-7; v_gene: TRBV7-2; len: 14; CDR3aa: ASSFLSGQDSYEQY
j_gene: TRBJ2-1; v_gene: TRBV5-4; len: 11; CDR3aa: ASSPQGGPEQF
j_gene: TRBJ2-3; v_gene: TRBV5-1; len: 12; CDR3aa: ASSLNSLTDTQY
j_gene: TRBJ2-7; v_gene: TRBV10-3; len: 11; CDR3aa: AISGSEAYEQY
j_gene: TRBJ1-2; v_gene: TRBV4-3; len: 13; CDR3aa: ASSPQHGTVYGYT
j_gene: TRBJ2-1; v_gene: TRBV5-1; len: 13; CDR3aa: ASSPTGNLYNEQF
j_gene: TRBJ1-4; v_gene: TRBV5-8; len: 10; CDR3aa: ASSSGREKLF
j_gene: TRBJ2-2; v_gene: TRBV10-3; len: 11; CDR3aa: ATPGQGAGELF
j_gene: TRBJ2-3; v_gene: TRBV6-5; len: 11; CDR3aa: ASRNRVTDTQY
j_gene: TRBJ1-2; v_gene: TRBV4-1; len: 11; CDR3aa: ASSHVTGDGYT
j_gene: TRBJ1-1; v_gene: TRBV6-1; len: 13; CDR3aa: ASSGIRRQNTEAF
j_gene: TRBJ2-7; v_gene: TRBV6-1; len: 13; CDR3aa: ASSEGRELSYEQY
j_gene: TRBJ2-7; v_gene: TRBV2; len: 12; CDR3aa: ASSEVLTGNEQY
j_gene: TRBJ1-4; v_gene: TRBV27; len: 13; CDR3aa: ASSPITELNEKLF
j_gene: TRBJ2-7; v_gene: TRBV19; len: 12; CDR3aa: ASSISHRVHEQY
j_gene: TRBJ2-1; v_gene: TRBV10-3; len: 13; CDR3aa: AISDSGGLSGEQF
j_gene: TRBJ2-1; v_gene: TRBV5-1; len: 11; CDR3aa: ASSESSYNEQF
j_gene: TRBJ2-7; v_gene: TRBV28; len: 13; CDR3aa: ASRGTGRSSYEQY
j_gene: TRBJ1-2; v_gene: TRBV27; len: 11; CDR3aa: ASSSEDSYGYT
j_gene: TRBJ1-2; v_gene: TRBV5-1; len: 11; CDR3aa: ASRIGDYYGYT
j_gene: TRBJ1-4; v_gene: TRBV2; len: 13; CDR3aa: ASSVRDRGREKLF
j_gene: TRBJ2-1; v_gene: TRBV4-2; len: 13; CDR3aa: ASSQEKSEYNEQF
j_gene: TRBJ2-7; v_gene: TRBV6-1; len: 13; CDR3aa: ASRRALAGGTEQY
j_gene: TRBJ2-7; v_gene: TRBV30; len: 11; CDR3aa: AWSGQGAGEQY
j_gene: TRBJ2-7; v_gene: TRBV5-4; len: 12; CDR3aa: ASSLGGGWDEQY
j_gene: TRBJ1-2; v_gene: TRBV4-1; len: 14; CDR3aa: ASSDPGTGVSYGYT
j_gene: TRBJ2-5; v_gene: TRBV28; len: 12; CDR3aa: ASSLGDRRETQY